The rows below give T cell receptor beta chains drawn from one sample of a study of blood T cell repertoires in COVID-19. Clones were read by immunoSEQ multiplex PCR, and TCRdb kept only the in-frame ones, dropping some. The table records 150,000 to 200,000 clones, more than 75% of them present only once. Specimen: peripheral blood. The receptor source for this set is a woman aged 35 to 49 with COVID-19, enrolled during active disease. Each CDR3 is given with its conserved first and last residue. A D gene is named only where the DNA matches it firmly. Size tells how often a clone was seen (once, few, many) or the class of an expanded clone, and some rows leave it out.

v_gene	abundance	j_gene	d_gene	CDR3nt	CDR3aa
TRBV4-3	few	TRBJ1-6	TRBD1	TGCGCCAGCAGCCAAGTTGGGACAGGGGATTCACCCCTCCACTTT	CASSQVGTGDSPLHF
TRBV7-9	.	TRBJ2-6	TRBD1	TGTGCCAGCAGCGGAGGACAGGCTGGGGCCAACGTCCTGACTTTC	CASSGGQAGANVLTF
TRBV21-1	.	TRBJ2-1	.	TGTGCCCGCCTCCGGACACAATACAATGAGCAGTTCTTC	CARLRTQYNEQFF
TRBV10-3	once	TRBJ2-2	TRBD2	TGTGCCATCAGCCGTGGGGGACTAGCAGTGGCCGGGGAGCTGTTTTTT	CAISRGGLAVAGELFF
TRBV21-1	.	TRBJ2-7	.	TGTGCCAGCACCCCGAAGGGACAGCCTTACGAGCAGTACTTC	CASTPKGQPYEQYF
TRBV7-2	.	TRBJ2-1	TRBD2	TGTGCCAGCAGCTTAGGCCTAGCGGTATACAATGAGCAGTTCTTC	CASSLGLAVYNEQFF
TRBV27	.	TRBJ2-7	TRBD1	TGTGCCAGCAGTCCCCAGGACAGGTCCTACGAGCAGTACTTC	CASSPQDRSYEQYF
TRBV7-2	.	TRBJ1-2	TRBD1	TGTGCCAGCAGGTCGGGACAGGCGTTCTATGGCTACACCTTC	CASRSGQAFYGYTF
TRBV5-4	once	TRBJ2-7	.	TGTGCCAGCAGCTTGGGAGGACAGAAGAACGAGCAGTACTTC	CASSLGGQKNEQYF
TRBV5-6	.	TRBJ1-1	TRBD1	TGTGCCAGCAGCTTGGCCAAGGAGGGGGCGATTAAGGCTTTCTTT	CASSLAKEGAIKAFF
TRBV12-3/TRBV12-4	.	TRBJ2-3	.	TGTGCCAGCAGCCTAAACCCAGATACGCAGTATTTT	CASSLNPDTQYF
TRBV19	.	TRBJ2-3	.	TGTGCCAGTAGCTCACACCCCCGGGGGCAGTATTTT	CASSSHPRGQYF
TRBV2	.	TRBJ1-4	.	TGTGCCAGCAGTGAAGGGCAGGTGAATGAAAAACTGTTTTTT	CASSEGQVNEKLFF
TRBV7-6	once	TRBJ1-5	.	TGTGCCAGCAGCCCAAACCAGGGTTACAGCAATCAGCCCCAGCATTTT	CASSPNQGYSNQPQHF
TRBV10-1	.	TRBJ2-5	.	TGCGCCAGCAAGGCCCTGACTTTCCAAGAGACCCAGTACTTC	CASKALTFQETQYF
TRBV11-3	.	TRBJ2-2	TRBD1	TGTGCCAGCAGCTCTGGGACAGCGAACACCGGGGAGCTGTTTTTT	CASSSGTANTGELFF
TRBV5-1	.	TRBJ2-1	TRBD2	TGCGCCAGCAGCAATAGCGGGAGTGGGCTCGGCGAGCAGTTCTTC	CASSNSGSGLGEQFF
TRBV7-8	once	TRBJ1-1	.	TGTGCCAGCAGCCTACGGGTCCAGGGGCGAATCACTGAAGCTTTCTTT	CASSLRVQGRITEAFF
TRBV5-6	.	TRBJ1-6	.	TGTGCCAGCAGCTTGGCTGCGGTTGGGAGTTCACCCCTCCACTTT	CASSLAAVGSSPLHF
TRBV6-2/TRBV6-3	.	TRBJ2-5	TRBD1	TGTGCCAGCAGTGACGCCCACGGGACAGGGCAAGAGACCCAGTACTTC	CASSDAHGTGQETQYF